These 26 T cell receptor beta chains originate from one sample sequenced in a study of blood T cell dynamics during melanoma immunotherapy. Clones were sequenced by immunoSEQ multiplex PCR, and TCRdb holds only the in-frame ones, with some missing. The sample yields over 10,000 clones, around 84% seen once. This sample's time point: pre-treatment baseline. The specimen comprised blood, sampled from a patient treated with checkpoint blockade. These TCRs come from a human donor with melanoma.

The V call is TRBV4-1, the J call TRBJ1-5, with no clear D. The CDR3 runs to 16 residues. The germline V gene encodes CDR1 MGHRA and CDR2 YSYEKL. V lost 0 bases and J lost 2, with 11 bases in between. CDR3 region: CASSQDSIRGNQPQHF. For the CDR3, the DNA is TGCGCCAGCAGCCAAGACAGCATCAGAGGCAATCAGCCCCAGCATTTT.

This clone is a singleton in its sample. V usage is TRBV6-1 and J usage is TRBJ2-3, with 8 bases lining up with TRBD1. The CDR3 totals 16 residues. The V gene's germline CDR1 is MNHNS and CDR2 SASEGT. The ends lost 1 base at V and 4 bases at J; junction bases unmatched: 7. The CDR3 region has the DNA TGTGCCAGCAGTGAAGGGACAGGGACGGTCGCAGATACGCAGTATTTT. Translating it yields CASSEGTGTVADTQYF.

The CDR3 sequence: CASSFSGLSTDTQYF. The DNA for the CDR3 is TGCGCCAGCAGCTTCAGCGGGCTAAGCACAGATACGCAGTATTTT. This sequence joins TRBV5-1 and TRBJ2-3, with D perhaps TRBD2 (6 bases). V lost 2 bases and J lost 0, with 10 bases in between. This CDR3 is 15 amino acids long. Germline CDR1 reads SGHRS; CDR2 reads YFSETQ.

The chain employs TRBV27 and TRBJ1-1; the match to TRBD1 covers 8 bases. Per germline, CDR1 MNHEY and CDR2 SMNVEV (reference sequence). The length of the CDR3 is 13 residues. With V trimmed by 5 bases and J by 3 bases, 2 bases remained unmatched. CDR3 in DNA: TGTGCCAGCAGTATACAGGGGGACACTGAAGCTTTCTTT. This encodes CASSIQGDTEAFF.

The rearrangement links TRBV7-9 to TRBJ2-5, with 13 bases aligning to TRBD2. The trim removed 3 bases at V and 2 bases at J, leaving 3 bases unmatched. Germline CDR1 SEHNR, CDR2 FQNEAQ (reference sequence). The CDR3 length is 16 residues. CDR3 bases: TGTGCCAGCAGCTTTGGGACTAGCGGGACTCAAGAGACCCAGTACTTC. Amino acid sequence: CASSFGTSGTQETQYF.

The rearrangement joins TRBV5-6 to TRBJ2-1; D gene unclear. The ends were cut back, 7 bases at V and 8 bases at J, with 13 bases in the middle. The CDR3 loop spans 12 amino acids. CDR1 and CDR2 from the germline V gene are SGHDT and YYEEEE. The CDR3 coding sequence is TGTGCCAGCCAAGGAGTGCCCCATGAGCAGTTCTTC. Its translation is CASQGVPHEQFF.

The V gene is TRBV6-5, the J gene TRBJ1-6; weak D call: TRBD1 (6 bases). The CDR3 extends over 15 amino acids. Looked up from germline, CDR1 is MNHEY and CDR2 is SVGAGI. Trimming stripped 6 bases from V and 2 bases from J, with 11 bases between. CDR3 sequence: CASRKRGAYNSPLHF. In DNA, the CDR3 is TGTGCCAGCAGGAAAAGGGGGGCCTATAATTCACCCCTCCACTTT.

The genes are TRBV30 and TRBJ2-5; D unclear. The V end lost 7 bases, the J end lost 4 bases, and 19 bases lay between the germline ends. The germline V gene has CDR1 GTSNPN and CDR2 SVGIG (reference sequence). The CDR3 is 14 residues long. CDR3 sequence reads: CALSDPLRPETQYF. The CDR3 DNA reads as TGTGCCTTATCGGACCCGCTCAGGCCAGAGACCCAGTACTTC.

The genes are TRBV5-4 and TRBJ2-1; D possibly uses TRBD1 or TRBD2 (5 bases each). CDR3 length: 13 residues. With 4 bases removed from V and 10 bases from J, the gap between germline ends came to 15 bases. Germline CDR1 SGHNT, CDR2 YYREEE (reference sequence). CDR3 region: CASSKGPSQEQFF. Here the CDR3 DNA reads TGTGCCAGCAGCAAGGGACCTTCCCAGGAGCAGTTCTTC.

This chain links TRBV12-5 with TRBJ2-1, with TRBD2 matching 16 bases. This CDR3 is 16 amino acids long. Looked up from germline, CDR1 is LGHNT and CDR2 is FRNRAP. Losses at the gene ends were 7 bases for V and 9 bases for J; bases not matched to a gene: 9. Written as DNA, the CDR3 is TGTGCTAGTGCCGCGGGACTAGCGGGAGGGAGGGGTGAGCAGTTCTTC. Translating gives CASAAGLAGGRGEQFF.

This clone was observed a single time. This sequence joins TRBV29-1 and TRBJ2-5; the match to TRBD1 covers 10 bases. This CDR3 comprises 12 residues. From germline, CDR1 is SQVTM and CDR2 ANQGSEA. V was pared by 7 bases and J by 6 bases, with 5 bases of the junction left unmatched. The CDR3: CSGGDRGKTQYF. The CDR3, as DNA: TGCAGCGGGGGGGACAGGGGAAAGACCCAGTACTTC.

This chain uses TRBV5-6 with TRBJ1-2, with a possible D match to TRBD1 (5 bases). CDR1 and CDR2 (germline): SGHDT, YYEEEE. Trimming cost V 3 bases and J 5 bases, with 17 bases left between them. This CDR3 region has 15 residues. The CDR3 DNA reads as TGTGCCAGCAGCTCGGACGGGGACCTAAGGTATGGCTACACCTTC. Protein: CASSSDGDLRYGYTF.

This clone has just a few counts. This sequence joins TRBV6-1 and TRBJ1-1; TRBD1 agrees at 7 bases. Germline V gene data show CDR1 as MNHNS and CDR2 as SASEGT. The CDR3 loop spans 14 amino acids. V dropped 5 bases and J dropped 1; count of bases not matched to a gene: 4. Written as DNA, the CDR3 is TGTGCCAGCAGTCACCGGGACAGGAACACTGAAGCTTTCTTT. Protein product: CASSHRDRNTEAFF.

A single count supports this clone. The chain recombines TRBV27 with TRBJ2-7, with unresolved D. The CDR3 totals 13 residues. Germline loops: CDR1 MNHEY, CDR2 SMNVEV (reference sequence). With 3 bases removed from V and 7 bases from J, the gap between germline ends came to 13 bases. The CDR3 nucleotides read TGTGCCAGCAGTTTCCAAGAGGACCAGGAGCAGTACTTC. Amino acids: CASSFQEDQEQYF.

The CDR3 loop is CASSLDRASTEAFF. The CDR3 DNA sequence: TGCGCCAGCAGCCTGGACAGGGCCTCTACTGAAGCTTTCTTT. This sequence joins TRBV10-1 and TRBJ1-1; 8 bases are a match to TRBD1. The CDR3 runs to 14 residues. CDR1 is WNHNN and CDR2 is SYGVQD in the germline V gene (reference sequence). The V segment lost 6 bases and the J segment 5 bases; nucleotides outside the gene matches: 8.

The V and J genes are TRBV30 and TRBJ1-2, with D unresolved. CDR3 length equals 11 residues. Germline-derived CDR1 and CDR2 are GTSNPN and SVGIG (reference sequence). Trimming shortened V by 5 bases and J by 4 bases, and 8 bases separated the two germline ends. The CDR3 protein is CAWGVTYGYTF. CDR3 bases: TGTGCCTGGGGGGTTACCTATGGCTACACCTTC.

The rearrangement links TRBV9 to TRBJ1-6; 9 nucleotides align to TRBD1. The ends lost 4 bases at V and 10 bases at J; junction bases unmatched: 15. The CDR3 runs to 17 residues. Germline CDR1 is SGDLS and CDR2 is YYNGEE. This chain's CDR3 is CASSTSPGTGSGSPLHF. The DNA for the CDR3 is TGTGCCAGCAGCACCAGTCCCGGGACAGGGTCGGGATCACCCCTCCACTTT.

This chain links TRBV5-1 with TRBJ1-3; a possible D gene is TRBD1 (5 bases). Between the trimmed V and J ends, which lost 0 bases and 4 bases, there was a span of 11 bases. The germline V gene has CDR1 SGHRS and CDR2 YFSETQ. The CDR3 has 15 residues. CDR3 nucleotide sequence: TGCGCCAGCAGCTTGGTAGCAGGGCGCGGAAACACCATATATTTT. Amino acid sequence: CASSLVAGRGNTIYF.

This clone was seen only a few times. This chain connects TRBV30 to TRBJ1-3; a possible D gene is TRBD1 (5 bases). The CDR3 is 15 amino acids. With 1 base removed from V and 0 bases from J, the gap between germline ends came to 10 bases. CDR1 and CDR2 from the germline V gene are GTSNPN and SVGIG (reference sequence). In DNA, the CDR3 is TGTGCCTGGAGTGACGACAGCTCCTCTGGAAACACCATATATTTT. It yields the protein CAWSDDSSSGNTIYF. The variable domain in full, completed from reference TRBV30 and TRBJ1-3, reads SQTIHQWPATLVQPVGSPLSLECTVEGTSNPNLYWYRQAAGRGLQLLFYSVGIGQISSEVPQNLSASRPQDRQFILSSKKLLLSDSGFYLCAWSDDSSSGNTIYFGEGSWLTVV.

The CDR3 DNA follows: TGTGCCAGCAGCCGACGGACAGATCCTAATCAGCCCCAGCATTTT. Its protein product is CASSRRTDPNQPQHF. This chain connects TRBV5-6 to TRBJ1-5; D perhaps matches TRBD1 (6 bases). The ends were cut back, 4 bases at V and 4 bases at J, with 15 bases in the middle. The CDR3 length is 15 residues. Looked up from germline, CDR1 is SGHDT and CDR2 is YYEEEE.

This sequence joins TRBV5-6 and TRBJ2-3; maybe TRBD1 (7 bases). CDR3 length: 15 residues. The V and J ends lost 4 bases and 7 bases respectively, with 19 bases between them. The germline V gene encodes CDR1 SGHDT and CDR2 YYEEEE. Written as DNA, the CDR3 is TGTGCCAGCAGCCTCGGGGGACAGCTCCTCCATACGCAGTATTTT. This gives the protein CASSLGGQLLHTQYF.

This sequence joins TRBV5-8 and TRBJ1-5, with TRBD1 matching over 7 bases. Trimming took 5 bases from V and 4 from J; bases not matched to a gene: 9. Per germline, CDR1 SGHTS and CDR2 YDEGEE. CDR3 length equals 15 residues. DNA for the CDR3: TGTGCCAGCAGTTATGGACAGGTTTATAATCAGCCCCAGCATTTT. Translating it yields CASSYGQVYNQPQHF.

V and J are TRBV5-1 and TRBJ2-5, with D possibly being TRBD1 or TRBD2 (5 bases each). The length of the CDR3 is 15 residues. Between the trimmed V and J ends, which lost 2 bases and 4 bases, there was a span of 15 bases. Looked up from germline, CDR1 is SGHRS and CDR2 is YFSETQ. The CDR3 region is CASSLYDGTSETQYF. The CDR3 DNA follows: TGCGCCAGCAGCTTATACGACGGGACCTCAGAGACCCAGTACTTC.

The chain couples TRBV11-2 to TRBJ2-1, with 11 bases lining up with TRBD2. The ends lost 6 bases at V and 13 bases at J; junction bases unmatched: 2. The germline V gene encodes CDR1 SGHAT and CDR2 FQNNGV. The CDR3 consists of 11 residues. DNA of the CDR3: TGTGCCAGCAGGCTAGCGGGGGGCCAGTTCTTC. This codes for CASRLAGGQFF.

This sequence joins TRBV6-4 and TRBJ2-3; the D gene is possibly TRBD2 (6 bases). V dropped 6 bases and J dropped 4 bases, with 14 bases sitting between them. The germline V gene encodes CDR1 MRHNA and CDR2 SNTAGT. The CDR3 is 14 amino acids. The CDR3 coding sequence is TGTGCCAGCAGCTCAGGGCGCGGGGCAGATACGCAGTATTTT. It yields the protein CASSSGRGADTQYF.

This clone was counted a single time. J is TRBJ2-7 and V is TRBV7-2; 8 nucleotides agree with TRBD2. J gave up 7 bases and V 5 bases, and 13 bases lay outside the gene matches. In germline, CDR1 is SGHTA, CDR2 FQGNSA. This CDR3 has 15 residues. The CDR3 nucleotides are TGTGCCAGCAGCCCCCGAGCGGGGGCCGGGGGGGAGCAGTACTTC. Protein sequence: CASSPRAGAGGEQYF.